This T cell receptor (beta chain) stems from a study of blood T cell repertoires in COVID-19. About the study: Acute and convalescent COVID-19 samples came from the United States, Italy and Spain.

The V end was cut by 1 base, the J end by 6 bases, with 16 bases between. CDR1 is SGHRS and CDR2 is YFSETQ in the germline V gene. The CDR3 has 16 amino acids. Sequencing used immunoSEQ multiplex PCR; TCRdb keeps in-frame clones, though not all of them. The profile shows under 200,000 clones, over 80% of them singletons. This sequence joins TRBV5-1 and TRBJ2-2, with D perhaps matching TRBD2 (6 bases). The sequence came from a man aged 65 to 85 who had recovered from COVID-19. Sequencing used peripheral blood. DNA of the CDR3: TGCGCCAGCAGCTTGATACGGGAGCCAGCCCCCGGGGAGCTGTTTTTT. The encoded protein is CASSLIREPAPGELFF.